One and the same sample provided the 32 T cell receptor beta chains below, sequenced in a study of cytotoxic CD8 clonotypes in ibrutinib-treated CLL. Produced via immunoSEQ multiplex PCR; TCRdb's table is partial and in-frame only. Of around 97,000 clones listed, approximately 78% are singletons. Sequenced material: PBMCs, taken after 12 months of ibrutinib treatment. The receptors were gathered from a human donor with chronic lymphocytic leukemia.

The gene calls are TRBV7-9 and TRBJ2-5; tentatively, D is TRBD1 or TRBD2 (5 bases each). There are 19 residues in the CDR3. Trimming took 2 bases from V and 4 from J, leaving 26 bases between them. Germline values: CDR1 SEHNR, CDR2 FQNEAQ (reference sequence). In DNA form, the CDR3 reads TGTGCCAGCAGCTTAACTAAGATTCCAGGGACCAGTTTGGGAGAGACCCAGTACTTC. Translation: CASSLTKIPGTSLGETQYF. Together with reference TRBV7-9 and TRBJ2-5, the CDR3 gives the full variable domain: DTGVSQNPRHKITKRGQNVTFRCDPISEHNRLYWYRQTLGQGPEFLTYFQNEAQLEKSRLLSDRFSAERPKGSFSTLEIQRTEQGDSAMYLCASSLTKIPGTSLGETQYFGPGTRLLVL.

The chain has TRBV19 and TRBJ2-7; D gene ambiguous. This CDR3 spans 12 amino acids. V was trimmed by 4 bases and J by 0 bases, leaving 4 bases between them. CDR1 is LNHDA and CDR2 is SQIVND in the germline V gene (reference sequence). The CDR3 DNA reads TGTGCCAGTAGTAGTTACTCCTACGAGCAGTACTTC. Its protein is CASSSYSYEQYF.

The V and J genes are TRBV7-8 and TRBJ1-1; D call uncertain. V shed 7 bases and J shed 3 bases, with 15 bases lying between them. The CDR3 consists of 14 residues. Per germline, CDR1 SGHVS and CDR2 FQNEAQ. The CDR3 bases are TGTGCCAGCACGCCCTTTATGCCAGACACTGAAGCTTTCTTT. Translated: CASTPFMPDTEAFF.

This clone occurred a few times. Here the CDR3 reads CASSESGNTIYF. The CDR3 region has the DNA TGTGCCAGCAGTGAATCTGGAAACACCATATATTTT. The chain joins TRBV2 to TRBJ1-3; the D is unclear. The CDR3 is 12 amino acids. CDR1 SNHLY and CDR2 FYNNEI come from the germline V gene. V gave up 2 bases and J gave up 1 base, with 0 bases separating them.

V is TRBV11-3 and J is TRBJ1-1; no firm D call. V was shortened by 3 bases and J by 1 base, with 6 bases between the two germline ends. CDR3 length equals 13 residues. Germline CDR1 SGHNT, CDR2 YENEEA. The CDR3 loop is CASSFVWNTEAFF. Here the CDR3 DNA reads TGTGCCAGCAGCTTTGTCTGGAACACTGAAGCTTTCTTT.

The chain recombines TRBV9 with TRBJ1-3; D not resolved. Per germline, CDR1 SGDLS and CDR2 YYNGEE. CDR3 size: 14 residues. Trimming took off 5 bases at V and 2 bases at J, with 11 bases between the two ends. The CDR3 coding sequence is TGTGCCAGCAGGACGATGCGGGCTGGAAACACCATATATTTT. Protein: CASRTMRAGNTIYF.

This clone was detected only once. The CDR3 nucleotides are TGTGCCAGCAGCTCGGGACAGAACACCGGGGAGCTGTTTTTT. This sequence encodes CASSSGQNTGELFF. The chain combines TRBV7-9 with TRBJ2-2; D might be TRBD1 (6 bases). Germline loops: CDR1 SEHNR, CDR2 FQNEAQ (reference sequence). Trimming took 4 bases from V and 1 from J, leaving 7 bases between them. The CDR3 spans 14 residues.

The chain recombines TRBV11-3 with TRBJ2-7; weak D call: TRBD2 (7 bases). Trimming removed 6 bases from V and 2 bases from J, with 17 bases in between. The CDR3 runs 15 residues. Looked up from germline, CDR1 is SGHNT and CDR2 is YENEEA. CDR3 loop: CASRPTGGPAYEQYF. The CDR3 DNA follows: TGTGCCAGCAGACCCACGGGGGGCCCTGCCTACGAGCAGTACTTC.

The chain is built from TRBV4-1 and TRBJ2-1, with 11 bases lining up with TRBD1. Germline V gives CDR1 MGHRA, CDR2 YSYEKL. Trimming cost V 5 bases and J 6 bases; bases outside gene matches: 9. The CDR3 spans 16 residues. CDR3 region: CASSAQMGQGGNEQFF. The CDR3 DNA sequence: TGCGCCAGCAGCGCCCAGATGGGACAGGGGGGCAATGAGCAGTTCTTC.

J is TRBJ2-5 and V is TRBV15; D gene uncertain. V was clipped by 1 base and J by 3 bases, with 6 bases between them. From germline, CDR1 is LNHNV and CDR2 YYDKDF (reference sequence). This CDR3 has 13 amino acids. The CDR3 DNA is TGTGCCACCAGCAGAGGAGAGAAAGAGACCCAGTACTTC. It translates to CATSRGEKETQYF.

This rearrangement joins TRBV19 to TRBJ2-1; maybe TRBD1 (6 bases). The V and J ends lost 5 bases and 15 bases respectively, with 20 bases between them. This CDR3 has 13 residues. The V gene's germline CDR1 is LNHDA and CDR2 SQIVND (reference sequence). The CDR3 sequence is CASSEHRQDSLFF. In DNA, the CDR3 is TGTGCCAGTAGTGAGCACCGACAGGACTCTTTGTTCTTC.

This chain links TRBV6-6 with TRBJ1-5; D is undetermined. The CDR3 spans 16 residues. Germline V CDR1 and CDR2: MNHNY, SVGAGI (reference sequence). Trimming removed 7 bases at V and 0 bases at J, with 16 bases between. The CDR3 loop is CASNLSPGISNQPQHF. CDR3 coding DNA: TGTGCCAGCAACCTGAGCCCAGGAATTAGCAATCAGCCCCAGCATTTT.

The CDR3 loop is CASSESRQWDGYTF. The CDR3 region has the DNA TGCGCCAGCAGTGAGTCGAGGCAGTGGGATGGCTACACCTTC. The rearrangement joins TRBV10-2 to TRBJ1-2; D unclear. The CDR3 totals 14 residues. Per the germline V gene, CDR1 is WSHSY and CDR2 is SAAADI. Trimming stripped 0 bases from V and 6 bases from J, with 11 bases between.

The gene calls are TRBV18 and TRBJ2-6, with D possibly TRBD1 on 6 matching bases. Germline V gene lookup returns CDR1 KGHSH and CDR2 LQKENI. Trimming cost V 1 base and J 0 bases, with 16 bases left between them. This CDR3 contains 19 residues. The CDR3: CASSPLLLTGRSGANVLTF. CDR3 nucleotides: TGTGCCAGCTCACCACTACTCTTGACAGGCCGCTCTGGGGCCAACGTCCTGACTTTC.

Notes on this clone: At one of its ends the junction is not consistent with the germline gene, which may arise from a read error. Additional DNA sequences in this sample encode the identical CDR3. The J gene is TRBJ1-3, the V gene TRBV5-1; 9 bases align to TRBD1. This CDR3 is 16 amino acids long. Germline CDR1 reads SGHRS; CDR2 reads YFSETQ. This CDR3 is CASSLETGTGGNTIYF. CDR3 sequence (DNA): TGCGCCAGCAGTTTGGAGACCGGGACAGGGGGAAACACCATATATTTT.

V gene TRBV19 combines with J gene TRBJ2-2, with 9 bases that match TRBD1. Germline assignment: CDR1 LNHDA and CDR2 SQIVND (reference sequence). With V trimmed by 1 base and J by 5 bases, 8 bases remained unmatched. This CDR3 is built from 17 residues. CDR3 sequence: CASSIAAGTGMTGELFF. In DNA form, the CDR3 reads TGTGCCAGTAGTATAGCCGCCGGGACAGGGATGACCGGGGAGCTGTTTTTT.

The rearrangement links TRBV6-6 to TRBJ1-2; D may be TRBD1 (6 bases). Trimming shortened V by 6 bases and J by 4 bases, and 15 bases separated the two germline ends. This CDR3 is 14 amino acids long. CDR1 is MNHNY, CDR2 SVGAGI, per germline (reference sequence). CDR3 sequence (DNA): TGTGCCAGCAGCCCCCCGACAGGCTCCTATGGCTACACCTTC. Protein sequence: CASSPPTGSYGYTF.

The V call is TRBV19, the J call TRBJ2-7; D is ambiguous. V was pared by 7 bases and J by 2 bases, with 15 bases between. The CDR3 has 14 residues. The V gene's germline CDR1 is LNHDA and CDR2 SQIVND (reference sequence). CDR3 DNA: TGTGCCAGTACGAAGGGAATGCCGACCTACGAGCAGTACTTC. Its translation: CASTKGMPTYEQYF.

This clone was counted only a few times. The genes are TRBV6-6 and TRBJ1-6; the match to TRBD1 covers 8 bases. Germline V gives CDR1 MNHNY, CDR2 SVGAGI (reference sequence). The CDR3 loop spans 14 amino acids. The V segment lost 5 bases and the J segment 8 bases; nucleotides outside the gene matches: 5. CDR3 sequence: CASSRTGRDSPLHF. CDR3 DNA: TGTGCCAGCAGTCGGACAGGGAGGGATTCACCCCTCCACTTT.

The genes are TRBV5-1 and TRBJ2-5, with 11 bases that match TRBD2. The trim removed 4 bases at V and 2 bases at J, leaving 7 bases unmatched. Looked up from germline, CDR1 is SGHRS and CDR2 is YFSETQ. CDR3 length: 16 amino acids. CDR3 bases: TGCGCCAGCAGCCCTGGGGCTAGCGGGGGGCAAGAGACCCAGTACTTC. Translation gives CASSPGASGGQETQYF.

The chain has TRBV7-7 and TRBJ2-5; 12 bases match TRBD2. The length of the CDR3 is 15 residues. Germline V CDR1 and CDR2: SSHAT, FNYEAQ (reference sequence). J gave up 5 bases and V 10 bases, and 11 bases lay outside the gene matches. The chain's CDR3 is CATGPLAGGGETQYF. CDR3 bases: TGTGCCACTGGGCCACTAGCGGGGGGAGGTGAGACCCAGTACTTC. Variable domain in full (rest from reference TRBV7-7 and TRBJ2-5): GAGVSQSPRYKVTKRGQDVTLRCDPISSHATLYWYQQALGQGPEFLTYFNYEAQPDKSGLPSDRFSAERPEGSISTLTIQRTEQRDSAMYRCATGPLAGGGETQYFGPGTRLLVL.

The genes are TRBV5-1 and TRBJ2-7, with D hard to call. The CDR3 runs 13 residues. Germline V gene data show CDR1 as SGHRS and CDR2 as YFSETQ. V shed 6 bases and J shed 0 bases, with 10 bases lying between them. CDR3 sequence reads: CASNPGLSYEQYF. For the CDR3, the DNA is TGCGCCAGCAACCCGGGCCTCTCCTACGAGCAGTACTTC. Variable domain in full (rest from reference TRBV5-1 and TRBJ2-7): KAGVTQTPRYLIKTRGQQVTLSCSPISGHRSVSWYQQTPGQGLQFLFEYFSETQRNKGNFPGRFSGRQFSNSRSEMNVSTLELGDSALYLCASNPGLSYEQYFGPGTRLTVT.

The chain links TRBV9 to TRBJ2-1; TRBD2 might be the D (5 bases). Germline V gene lookup returns CDR1 SGDLS and CDR2 YYNGEE. With 4 bases removed from V and 8 bases from J, the gap between germline ends came to 16 bases. The CDR3 runs to 14 residues. CDR3 in DNA: TGTGCCAGCAGCCCGCGGACGGGATTGCATGAGCAGTTCTTC. It specifies CASSPRTGLHEQFF.

This sequence joins TRBV5-1 and TRBJ2-5; 7 positions match TRBD2. Germline-derived CDR1 and CDR2 are SGHRS and YFSETQ. V shed 4 bases, J shed 5 bases, and the junction held 14 bases outside the gene matches. The CDR3 is made up of 16 amino acids. The CDR3 DNA is TGCGCCAGCAGCCCCCAACCTGGGGGGGAGGGGGAGACCCAGTACTTC. It codes for CASSPQPGGEGETQYF.

CDR3 nucleotide sequence: TGCGCCAGCAGTCCCCCTGGAATCTATGGCTACACCTTC. Protein: CASSPPGIYGYTF. The V call is TRBV5-1, the J call TRBJ1-2; the D is unclear. The germline V gene encodes CDR1 SGHRS and CDR2 YFSETQ. V shed 5 bases and J shed 4 bases, with 12 bases lying between them. The CDR3 spans 13 residues.

The rearrangement uses TRBV4-1 and TRBJ2-3; D tentatively reads TRBD1 or TRBD2 (5 bases each). Germline CDR1 and CDR2: MGHRA and YSYEKL. The CDR3 extends over 13 amino acids. V was trimmed by 1 base and J by 6 bases, leaving 8 bases between them. The CDR3 loop is CASSQVWGDTQYF. The DNA of the CDR3 is TGCGCCAGCAGCCAAGTCTGGGGGGATACGCAGTATTTT.

This rearrangement joins TRBV6-6 to TRBJ1-3, with D unclear. From germline, CDR1 is MNHNY and CDR2 SVGAGI (reference sequence). This CDR3 is 13 amino acids long. V was shortened by 5 bases and J by 7 bases, with 12 bases between the two germline ends. The CDR3, as DNA: TGTGCCAGCAGTATCCAGTCAACGAACACCATATATTTT. It encodes CASSIQSTNTIYF.

The DNA of the CDR3 is TGTGCCAGCAGCCCCAGCCCCGGGACTAGCCTTGAGACCCAGTACTTC. Translated: CASSPSPGTSLETQYF. The chain has TRBV5-6 and TRBJ2-5, with 9 positions matching TRBD2. J was trimmed by 5 bases and V by 4 bases; bases with no gene match: 12. The length of the CDR3 is 16 residues. In germline, CDR1 is SGHDT, CDR2 YYEEEE.

This chain links TRBV18 with TRBJ1-5, with 10 bases identical to TRBD1. Germline V gene lookup returns CDR1 KGHSH and CDR2 LQKENI. The CDR3 consists of 15 residues. The J segment lost 6 bases and the V segment lost 5 bases, leaving 7 bases of the junction unmatched. The CDR3 bases are TGTGCCAGCTCAGGACCCGGGACAGGGGTTCAGCCCCAGCATTTT. Translated, it gives CASSGPGTGVQPQHF.

The rearrangement uses TRBV4-1 and TRBJ1-5; D is ambiguous. CDR1 and CDR2 (germline): MGHRA, YSYEKL. V was shortened by 0 bases and J by 9 bases, with 15 bases between the two germline ends. This CDR3 comprises 15 residues. As DNA, the CDR3 is TGCGCCAGCAGCCAAGATGGAATAGGCCAGCGGCCCCAGCATTTT. Its protein is CASSQDGIGQRPQHF.

The J gene is TRBJ2-3, the V gene TRBV7-6; perhaps TRBD1 as D (7 bases). The germline V gene has CDR1 SGHVS and CDR2 FNYEAQ. The length of the CDR3 is 15 residues. V shed 5 bases and J shed 7 bases, with 19 bases lying between them. The CDR3 reads CASSPGGTASYTQYF. In DNA form, the CDR3 reads TGTGCCAGCAGCCCAGGAGGGACAGCCAGCTATACGCAGTATTTT.

The chain links TRBV28 to TRBJ1-6; maybe TRBD1 (6 bases). This CDR3 has 15 amino acids. Germline V gene sequence: CDR1 MDHEN, CDR2 SYDVKM. V lost 6 bases, J lost 4 bases, and 13 bases lay in between. The CDR3 nucleotides are TGTGCCAGCAGGACTCAGGGGAGGTATAATTCACCCCTCCACTTT. Amino acid sequence: CASRTQGRYNSPLHF.